This T cell receptor (beta chain) was identified in a study of early T cells in non-severe SARS-CoV-2 infection. The study's findings and limits: There was a bias toward anti-spike CD8 responses in VDJdb matching, which missed private and CD4 specificities.

In the library, individual cDNA molecules carried attached unique molecular identifiers. TCRdb reanalysed the 5' RACE reads using MiXCR and keeps one entry per CDR3 protein. In the table there are about 76,000 distinct CDR3 sequences, approximately 12% of which are singletons. In regard to this clonotype: The antigen remains unidentified.

V dropped 0 bases and J dropped 4; count of bases not matched to a gene: 5. The germline gives CDR1 SGHDN, CDR2 FVKESK. The CDR3 contains 18 residues. The chain links TRBV14 to TRBJ2-2; 13 bases agree with TRBD2. Specimen: whole blood. The sequence was obtained from an adult who was a healthcare worker with PCR-confirmed SARS-CoV-2 infection or an uninfected control (not recorded which). CDR3 in amino acids: CASSQDRGLAGSTGELFF. In nucleotides, the CDR3 is TGTGCCAGCAGCCAAGATCGGGGACTAGCGGGATCCACCGGGGAGCTGTTTTTT.